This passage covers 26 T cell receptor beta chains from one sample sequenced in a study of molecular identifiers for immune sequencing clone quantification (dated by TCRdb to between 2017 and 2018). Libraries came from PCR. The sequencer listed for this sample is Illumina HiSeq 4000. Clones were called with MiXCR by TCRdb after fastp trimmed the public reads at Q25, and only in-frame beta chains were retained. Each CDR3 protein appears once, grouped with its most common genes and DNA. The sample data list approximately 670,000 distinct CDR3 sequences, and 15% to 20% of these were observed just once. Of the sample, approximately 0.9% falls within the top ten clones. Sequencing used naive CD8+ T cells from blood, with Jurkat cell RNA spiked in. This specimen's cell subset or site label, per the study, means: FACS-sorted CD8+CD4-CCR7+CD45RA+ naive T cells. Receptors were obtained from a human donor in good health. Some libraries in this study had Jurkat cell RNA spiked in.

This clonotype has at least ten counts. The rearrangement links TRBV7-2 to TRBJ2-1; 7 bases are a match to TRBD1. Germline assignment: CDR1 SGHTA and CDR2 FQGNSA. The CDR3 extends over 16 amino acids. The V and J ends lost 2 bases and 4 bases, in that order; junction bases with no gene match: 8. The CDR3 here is CASSLPDRTNYNEQFF. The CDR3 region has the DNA TGTGCCAGCAGCTTACCGGACAGGACAAATTACAATGAGCAGTTCTTC.

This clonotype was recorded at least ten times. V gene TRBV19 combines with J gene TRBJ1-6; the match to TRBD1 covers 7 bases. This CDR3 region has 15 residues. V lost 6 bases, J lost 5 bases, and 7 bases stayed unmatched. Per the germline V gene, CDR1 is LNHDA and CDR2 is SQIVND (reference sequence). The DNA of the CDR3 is TGTGCCAGTAGATACGGGACAGCTGATAATTCACCCCTCCACTTT. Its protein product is CASRYGTADNSPLHF. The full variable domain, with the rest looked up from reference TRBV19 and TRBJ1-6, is DGGITQSPKYLFRKEGQNVTLSCEQNLNHDAMYWYRQDPGQGLRLIYYSQIVNDFQKGDIAEGYSVSREKKESFPLTVTSAQKNPTAFYLCASRYGTADNSPLHFGNGTRLTVT.

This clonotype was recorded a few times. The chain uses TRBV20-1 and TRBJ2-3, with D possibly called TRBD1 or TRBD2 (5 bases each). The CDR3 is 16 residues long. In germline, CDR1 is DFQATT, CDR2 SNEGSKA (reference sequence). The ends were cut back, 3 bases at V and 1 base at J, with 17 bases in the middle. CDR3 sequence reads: CSARAGSGTRTDTQYF. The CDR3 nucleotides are TGCAGTGCTAGGGCGGGCTCCGGGACGCGCACAGATACGCAGTATTTT.

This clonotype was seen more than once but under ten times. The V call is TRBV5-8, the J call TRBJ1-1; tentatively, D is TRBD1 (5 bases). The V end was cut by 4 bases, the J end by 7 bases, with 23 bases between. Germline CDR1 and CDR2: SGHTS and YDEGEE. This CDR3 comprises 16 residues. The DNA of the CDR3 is TGTGCCAGCAGCAGCCAGGGTGGGTTTGAGGGCAATGAAGCTTTCTTT. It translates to CASSSQGGFEGNEAFF.

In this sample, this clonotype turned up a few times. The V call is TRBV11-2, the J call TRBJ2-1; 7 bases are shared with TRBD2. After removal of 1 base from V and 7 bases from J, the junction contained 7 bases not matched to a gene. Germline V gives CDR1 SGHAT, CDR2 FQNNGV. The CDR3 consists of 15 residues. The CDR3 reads CASSLVGGSGNEQFF. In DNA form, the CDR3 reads TGTGCCAGCAGCTTAGTCGGCGGGAGTGGTAATGAGCAGTTCTTC.

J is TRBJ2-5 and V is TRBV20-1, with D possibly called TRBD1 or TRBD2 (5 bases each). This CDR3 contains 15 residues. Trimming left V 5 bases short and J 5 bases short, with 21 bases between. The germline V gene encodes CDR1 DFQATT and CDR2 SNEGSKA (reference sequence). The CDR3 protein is CSAGKDFPGRETQYF. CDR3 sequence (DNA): TGCAGTGCTGGGAAGGACTTTCCGGGACGGGAGACCCAGTACTTC.

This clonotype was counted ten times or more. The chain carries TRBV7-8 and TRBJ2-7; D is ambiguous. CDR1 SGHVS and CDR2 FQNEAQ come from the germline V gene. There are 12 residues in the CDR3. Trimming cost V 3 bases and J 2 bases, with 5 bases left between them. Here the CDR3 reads CASSLIAYEQYF. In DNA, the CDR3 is TGTGCCAGCAGCTTGATCGCCTACGAGCAGTACTTC.

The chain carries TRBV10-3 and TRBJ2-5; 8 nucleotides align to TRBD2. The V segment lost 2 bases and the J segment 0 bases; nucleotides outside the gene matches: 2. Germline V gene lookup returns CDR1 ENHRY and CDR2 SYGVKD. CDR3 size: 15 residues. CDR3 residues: CAISEGGGYQETQYF. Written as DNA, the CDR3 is TGTGCCATCAGTGAGGGCGGGGGGTACCAAGAGACCCAGTACTTC.

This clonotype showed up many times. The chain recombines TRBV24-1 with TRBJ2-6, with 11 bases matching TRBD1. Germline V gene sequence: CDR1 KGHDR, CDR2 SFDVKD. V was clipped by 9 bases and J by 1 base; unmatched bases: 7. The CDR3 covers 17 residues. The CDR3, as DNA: TGTGCCACCGGAGCACGGGACAGGGGGTCTGGGGCCAACGTCCTGACTTTC. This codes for CATGARDRGSGANVLTF.

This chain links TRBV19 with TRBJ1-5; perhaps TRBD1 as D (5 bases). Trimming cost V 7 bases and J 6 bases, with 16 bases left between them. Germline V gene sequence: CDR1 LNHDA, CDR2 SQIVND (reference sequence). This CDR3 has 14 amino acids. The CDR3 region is CASMGTRGGQPQHF. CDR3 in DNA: TGTGCCAGTATGGGGACGAGGGGTGGTCAGCCCCAGCATTTT.

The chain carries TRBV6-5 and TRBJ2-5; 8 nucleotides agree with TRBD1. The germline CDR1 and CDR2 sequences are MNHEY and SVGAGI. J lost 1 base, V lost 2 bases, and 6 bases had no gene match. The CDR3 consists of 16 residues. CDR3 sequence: CASSYRQGSIQETQYF. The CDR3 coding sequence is TGTGCCAGCAGTTACCGACAGGGGAGCATCCAAGAGACCCAGTACTTC.

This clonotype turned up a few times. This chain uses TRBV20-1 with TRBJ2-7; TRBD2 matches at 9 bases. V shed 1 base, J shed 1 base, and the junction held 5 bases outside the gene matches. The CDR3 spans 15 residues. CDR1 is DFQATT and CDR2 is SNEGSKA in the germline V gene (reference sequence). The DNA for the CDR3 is TGCAGTGCTAGAGTCATTAGCGGGAGATCCTACGAGCAGTACTTC. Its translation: CSARVISGRSYEQYF.

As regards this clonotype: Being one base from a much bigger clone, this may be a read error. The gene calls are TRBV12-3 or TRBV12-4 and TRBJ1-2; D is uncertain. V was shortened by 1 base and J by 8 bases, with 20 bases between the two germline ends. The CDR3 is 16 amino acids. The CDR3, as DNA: TGTGCCAGCAGTTTAGAGGAACATACTAAAGCGGGAGGCTACACCTTC. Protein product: CASSLEEHTKAGGYTF.

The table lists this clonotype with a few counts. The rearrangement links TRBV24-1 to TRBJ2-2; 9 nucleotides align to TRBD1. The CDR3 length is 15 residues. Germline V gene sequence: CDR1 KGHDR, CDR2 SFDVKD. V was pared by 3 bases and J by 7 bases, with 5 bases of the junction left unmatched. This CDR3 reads CATSDGQGISGELFF. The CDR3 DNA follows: TGTGCCACCAGTGATGGACAGGGGATTAGCGGGGAGCTGTTTTTT.

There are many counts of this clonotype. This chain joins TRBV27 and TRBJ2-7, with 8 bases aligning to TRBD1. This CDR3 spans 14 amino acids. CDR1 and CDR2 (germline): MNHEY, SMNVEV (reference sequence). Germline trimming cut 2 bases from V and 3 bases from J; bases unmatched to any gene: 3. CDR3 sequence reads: CASSLTTGGYEQYF. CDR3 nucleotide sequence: TGTGCCAGCAGTTTAACTACAGGGGGCTACGAGCAGTACTTC.

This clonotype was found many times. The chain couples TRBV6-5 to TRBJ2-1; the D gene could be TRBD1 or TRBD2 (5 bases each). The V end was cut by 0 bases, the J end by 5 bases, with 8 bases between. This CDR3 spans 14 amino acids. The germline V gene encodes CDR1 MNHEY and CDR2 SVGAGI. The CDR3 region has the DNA TGTGCCAGCAGTTACTCGAGGGGCCACAATGAGCAGTTCTTC. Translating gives CASSYSRGHNEQFF.

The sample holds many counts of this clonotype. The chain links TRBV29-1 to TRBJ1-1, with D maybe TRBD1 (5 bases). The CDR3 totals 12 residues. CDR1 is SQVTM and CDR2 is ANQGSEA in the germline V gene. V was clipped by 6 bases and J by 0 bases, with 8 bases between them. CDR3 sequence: CSVIGVNTEAFF. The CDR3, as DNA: TGCAGCGTCATAGGGGTGAACACTGAAGCTTTCTTT.

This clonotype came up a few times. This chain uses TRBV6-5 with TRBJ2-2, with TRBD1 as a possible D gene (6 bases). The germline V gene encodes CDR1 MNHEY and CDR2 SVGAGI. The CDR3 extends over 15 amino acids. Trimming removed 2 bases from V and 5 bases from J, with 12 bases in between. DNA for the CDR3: TGTGCCAGCAGTTACACAACAGGGATTACCGGGGAGCTGTTTTTT. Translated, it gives CASSYTTGITGELFF.

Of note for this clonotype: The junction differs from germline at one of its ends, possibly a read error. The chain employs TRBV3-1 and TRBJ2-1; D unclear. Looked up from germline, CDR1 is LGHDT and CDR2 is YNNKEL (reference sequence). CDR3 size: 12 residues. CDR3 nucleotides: TGTGCCAGCAGCCCCACGGTCAATGGGCAGTTCTTC. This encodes CASSPTVNGQFF.

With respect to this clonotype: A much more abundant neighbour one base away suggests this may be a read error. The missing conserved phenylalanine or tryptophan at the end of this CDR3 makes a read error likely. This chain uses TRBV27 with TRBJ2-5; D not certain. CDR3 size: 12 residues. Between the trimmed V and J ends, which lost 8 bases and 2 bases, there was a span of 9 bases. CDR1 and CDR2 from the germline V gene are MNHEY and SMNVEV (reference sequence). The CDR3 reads CASGYSQETQYS. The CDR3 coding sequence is TGTGCCAGCGGGTACAGTCAAGAGACCCAGTACTCC.

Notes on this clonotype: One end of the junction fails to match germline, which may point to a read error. The DNA of the CDR3 is TGCGCCAGCAGTGCCACAGGGTTGACTGAAGCTTTCTTT. It codes for CASSATGLTEAFF. The chain recombines TRBV27 with TRBJ1-1; D is possibly TRBD1 (6 bases). Germline CDR1 is MNHEY and CDR2 is SMNVEV (reference sequence). CDR3 size: 13 residues.

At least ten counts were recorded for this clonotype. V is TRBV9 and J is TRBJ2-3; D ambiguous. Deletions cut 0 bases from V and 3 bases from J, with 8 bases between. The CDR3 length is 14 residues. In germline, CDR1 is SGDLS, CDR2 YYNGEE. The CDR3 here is CASSVVGRTDTQYF. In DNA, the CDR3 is TGTGCCAGCAGCGTAGTAGGACGGACAGATACGCAGTATTTT.

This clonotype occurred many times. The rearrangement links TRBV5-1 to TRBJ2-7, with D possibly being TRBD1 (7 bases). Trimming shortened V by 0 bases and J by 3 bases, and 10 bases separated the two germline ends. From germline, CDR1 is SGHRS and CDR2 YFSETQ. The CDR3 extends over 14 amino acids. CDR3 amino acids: CASSLAGDSYEQYF. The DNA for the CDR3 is TGCGCCAGCAGCTTGGCGGGGGACAGCTACGAGCAGTACTTC.

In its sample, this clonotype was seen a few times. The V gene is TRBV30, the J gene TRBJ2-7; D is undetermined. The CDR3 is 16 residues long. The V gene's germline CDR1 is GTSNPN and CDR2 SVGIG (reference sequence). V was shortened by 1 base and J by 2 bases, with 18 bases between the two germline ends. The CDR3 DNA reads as TGTGCCTGGAGTGACCTTCTGATTACAGATCCCTACGAGCAGTACTTC. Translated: CAWSDLLITDPYEQYF.

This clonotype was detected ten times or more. The CDR3, as DNA: TGTGCCAGCAGCCCGAACCCCTACGAGCAGTACTTC. It codes for CASSPNPYEQYF. The chain combines TRBV7-9 with TRBJ2-7; D ambiguous. Trimming took off 5 bases at V and 2 bases at J, with 7 bases between the two ends. Germline V gene lookup returns CDR1 SEHNR and CDR2 FQNEAQ (reference sequence). This CDR3 has 12 residues.

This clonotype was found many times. The CDR3 protein is CASSEYLEGREQFF. The CDR3 bases are TGTGCCAGCAGTGAATATTTGGAGGGCAGGGAGCAGTTCTTC. The J gene is TRBJ2-1, the V gene TRBV25-1; the D gene is possibly TRBD2 (6 bases). CDR1 and CDR2 (germline): MGHDK, SYGVNS. The length of the CDR3 is 14 residues. V was cut by 0 bases and J by 10 bases, with 13 bases left in between.